The present entry profiles one T cell receptor (beta chain) with its context. What it binds is unknown. The source of the sample is a study of blood T cells in healthy people across ages. Germline-derived CDR1 and CDR2 are SGDLS and YYNGEE. After removal of 0 bases from V and 9 bases from J, the junction contained 9 bases not matched to a gene. The CDR3 extends over 15 amino acids. Regarding the study as a whole: TCR beta diversity per million T cells fell roughly linearly with age. When set beside aged donors, long-lived donors presented more naive CD4+ cells and higher diversity.

A J-beta primer mix and a sample-barcoded 5' primer were used in a second PCR of roughly 6 to 11 cycles. MiXCR was run by TCRdb on the 5' RACE reads, yielding one entry per CDR3 protein. Of roughly 900,000 distinct CDR3 sequences listed, about 30% are singletons. The chain couples TRBV9 to TRBJ2-1; 7 nucleotides align to TRBD1. The sequenced sample consisted of blood. This sequence was found in an elderly woman in good health. DNA for the CDR3: TGTGCCAGCAGCGTAGGGGGGACAGTCCCTGTTGAGCAGTTCTTC. Encoded protein: CASSVGGTVPVEQFF.